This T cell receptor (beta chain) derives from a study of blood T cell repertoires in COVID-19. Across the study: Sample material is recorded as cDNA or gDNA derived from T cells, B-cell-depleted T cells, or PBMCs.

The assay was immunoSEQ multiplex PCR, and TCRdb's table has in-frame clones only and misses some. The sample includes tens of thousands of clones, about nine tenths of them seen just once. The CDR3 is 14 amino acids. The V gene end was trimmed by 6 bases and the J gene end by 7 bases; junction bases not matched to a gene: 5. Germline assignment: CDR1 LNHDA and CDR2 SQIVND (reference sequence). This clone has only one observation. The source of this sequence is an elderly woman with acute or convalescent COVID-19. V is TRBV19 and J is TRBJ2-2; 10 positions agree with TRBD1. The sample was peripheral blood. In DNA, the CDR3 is TGTGCCAGTAGGAGACAGGGGGCAGACGGGGAGCTGTTTTTT. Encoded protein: CASRRQGADGELFF.